These 13 T cell receptor beta chains were sequenced from one sample in a study of T cell repertoires in cytomegalovirus infection. TCRdb called the reads again in MiXCR, with one record for every CDR3 protein. This sample has about a million distinct CDR3 sequences; around 30% occur once, and the top ten carry about 14%. These TCRs' antigens remain unknown. Material: cultured CD8+ T cells from PBMCs, obtained from culture after CMV antigen stimulation. These receptors all come from a human donor in good health (CMV status not recorded). Some clones in this sample may be carry-over from other donors' samples.

This clonotype was counted between two and nine times. The rearrangement links TRBV7-9 to TRBJ2-1; D not resolved. Germline V lookup: CDR1 SEHNR, CDR2 FQNEAQ (reference sequence). V lost 4 bases and J lost 3, with 13 bases in between. There are 15 residues in the CDR3. CDR3 bases: TGTGCCAGCAGCTCCCTCGGGCGCCGCTACAATGAGCAGTTCTTC. It codes for CASSSLGRRYNEQFF.

This clonotype was seen only a few times. This rearrangement joins TRBV20-1 to TRBJ2-6; TRBD1 matches 9 bases. Trimming took 1 base from V and 0 from J; bases not matched to a gene: 7. The germline V gene encodes CDR1 DFQATT and CDR2 SNEGSKA (reference sequence). CDR3 length: 18 amino acids. CDR3: CSARGGTGPLSGANVLTF. The CDR3 nucleotides read TGCAGTGCTAGAGGGGGGACAGGGCCCCTCTCTGGGGCCAACGTCCTGACTTTC.

This clonotype was seen many times. This sequence joins TRBV7-2 and TRBJ1-2; TRBD1 agrees at 9 bases. The CDR3 loop spans 14 amino acids. Unmatched junction bases numbered 3, after V lost 1 base and J lost 6 bases. Per germline, CDR1 SGHTA and CDR2 FQGNSA. CDR3 nucleotides: TGTGCCAGCAGCTTAGGGACAGGGGAAGATGGCTACACCTTC. Translating it yields CASSLGTGEDGYTF.

This clonotype appeared a few times. The chain links TRBV24-1 to TRBJ2-5, with 14 bases that match TRBD2. V gave up 4 bases and J gave up 4 bases; unmatched junction bases: 1. Germline V gives CDR1 KGHDR, CDR2 SFDVKD. This CDR3 region has 15 residues. The CDR3 sequence: CATSETSGGAETQYF. As DNA, the CDR3 is TGTGCCACCAGTGAGACTAGCGGGGGGGCAGAGACCCAGTACTTC.

The V gene is TRBV10-3, the J gene TRBJ1-1; no reliable D call. The CDR3 spans 14 residues. The germline CDR1 and CDR2 sequences are ENHRY and SYGVKD. V was trimmed by 1 base and J by 1 base, leaving 7 bases between them. The CDR3 DNA follows: TGTGCCATCAGTGAGTATTCGGGGAACACTGAAGCTTTCTTT. Translating it yields CAISEYSGNTEAFF.

In the case of this clonotype: A single base separates this from a much larger clone, so it may be a read error. The chain uses TRBV7-2 and TRBJ2-7; D tentatively reads TRBD1 or TRBD2 (5 bases each). The CDR3 has 16 residues. Germline values: CDR1 SGHTA, CDR2 FQGNSA. CDR3 in DNA: TGTGTCAGCAGCTTAGCGCCCAAGGGACCCCCCTACGAGCAGTACTTC. Its translation: CVSSLAPKGPPYEQYF.

The rearrangement joins TRBV20-1 to TRBJ2-1; 9 positions agree with TRBD1. The CDR3 has 12 amino acids. V was clipped by 6 bases and J by 8 bases; unmatched bases: 5. Germline V gene sequence: CDR1 DFQATT, CDR2 SNEGSKA (reference sequence). The DNA of the CDR3 is TGCAGTGCCCCGGACAGGGGCGATGAGCAGTTCTTC. Amino acid sequence: CSAPDRGDEQFF.

The V gene is TRBV2, the J gene TRBJ2-3; TRBD1 or TRBD2 may be the D gene (5 bases each). The ends were cut back, 8 bases at V and 7 bases at J, with 10 bases in the middle. Germline CDR1 and CDR2: SNHLY and FYNNEI. The CDR3 length is 11 residues. In DNA, the CDR3 is TGTGCCAGCGGGGACGGTAATACGCAGTATTTT. Encoded protein: CASGDGNTQYF.

This clonotype showed up just a few times. This chain links TRBV27 with TRBJ1-3; the D gene is possibly TRBD1 (6 bases). This CDR3 spans 14 amino acids. The V gene lost 5 bases and the J gene lost 7 bases, with 15 bases spanning the gap. Germline lookup yields CDR1 MNHEY and CDR2 SMNVEV (reference sequence). CDR3 nucleotides: TGTGCCAGCAGTCCCGGACAGTCGGGGAACACCATATATTTT. Its protein product is CASSPGQSGNTIYF.

This clonotype was counted between two and nine times. This rearrangement joins TRBV29-1 to TRBJ1-2; 9 nucleotides match TRBD1. Germline V gene sequence: CDR1 SQVTM, CDR2 ANQGSEA. Trimming took 4 bases from V and 6 from J; bases not matched to a gene: 6. The CDR3 consists of 13 residues. CDR3 amino acids: CSVVGQGPHGYTF. Written as DNA, the CDR3 is TGCAGCGTTGTGGGACAGGGCCCTCATGGCTACACCTTC.

This clonotype came up a few times. V is TRBV12-3 or TRBV12-4 and J is TRBJ2-2; 16 bases align to TRBD2. V was clipped by 4 bases and J by 6 bases; unmatched bases: 20. This CDR3 region has 22 residues. CDR3 DNA sequence: TGTGCCAGCAGTTATCCAGGGCGGGAAACCGGGACTAGCGGGGGGGTCGCCGGGGAGCTGTTTTTT. Translating it yields CASSYPGRETGTSGGVAGELFF.

This clonotype was picked up many times. The gene calls are TRBV4-1 and TRBJ2-7; tentative D call: TRBD1 (6 bases). This CDR3 is 15 amino acids long. Germline CDR1 and CDR2: MGHRA and YSYEKL. Between the trimmed V and J ends, which lost 1 base and 2 bases, there was a span of 12 bases. The CDR3 sequence is CASSQVSQGPYEQYV. CDR3 bases: TGCGCCAGCAGCCAAGTTTCACAGGGACCCTACGAGCAGTACGTC.

This clonotype has more than one count but fewer than ten. V usage is TRBV7-9 and J usage is TRBJ1-2, with 10 bases aligning to TRBD1. This CDR3 comprises 16 residues. Unmatched junction bases numbered 9, after V lost 5 bases and J lost 3 bases. Germline V lookup: CDR1 SEHNR, CDR2 FQNEAQ (reference sequence). The CDR3 DNA sequence: TGTGCCAGCAGCGGAGCCGGGACAGGGGTAGACTATGGCTACACCTTC. Amino acids: CASSGAGTGVDYGYTF. The complete variable domain, with remaining parts taken from reference TRBV7-9 and TRBJ1-2, reads DTGVSQNPRHKITKRGQNVTFRCDPISEHNRLYWYRQTLGQGPEFLTYFQNEAQLEKSRLLSDRFSAERPKGSFSTLEIQRTEQGDSAMYLCASSGAGTGVDYGYTFGSGTRLTVV.